A single sample gave rise to the 6 T cell receptor beta chains below, sequenced in a study of T cell responses to AZD1222 COVID-19 vaccine. TCRdb keeps only in-frame clones here, not all; method: immunoSEQ multiplex PCR. The sample includes about 150,000 clones, around nine tenths of them seen just once. The specimen comprised peripheral blood, sampled on day 0 of AZD1222 vaccination. Receptor source: an adult in good health.

This chain connects TRBV28 to TRBJ1-3, with a possible D match to TRBD1 (5 bases). Germline-derived CDR1 and CDR2 are MDHEN and SYDVKM. Trimming cost V 6 bases and J 0 bases, with 12 bases left between them. The length of the CDR3 is 15 residues. CDR3 DNA: TGTGCCAGCAGAGACGGGACTCACTCTGGAAACACCATATATTTT. It encodes CASRDGTHSGNTIYF. Supplemented by reference TRBV28 and TRBJ1-3, the full variable domain reads DVKVTQSSRYLVKRTGEKVFLECVQDMDHENMFWYRQDPGLGLRLIYFSYDVKMKEKGDIPEGYSVSREKKERFSLILESASTNQTSMYLCASRDGTHSGNTIYFGEGSWLTVV.

The chain has TRBV28 and TRBJ2-3; D unclear. The CDR3 contains 19 residues. The V gene lost 2 bases and the J gene lost 1 base, with 22 bases spanning the gap. Germline lookup yields CDR1 MDHEN and CDR2 SYDVKM. CDR3 residues: CASSLVLVEPIKGTDTQYF. The DNA of the CDR3 is TGTGCCAGCAGTTTAGTGCTAGTAGAGCCCATAAAGGGCACAGATACGCAGTATTTT.

The chain joins TRBV6-2 or TRBV6-3 to TRBJ1-1, with a tentative D call TRBD1 (6 bases). Germline V gene data show CDR1 as MNHEY and CDR2 as SVGEGT. The CDR3 length is 13 residues. Trimming took 6 bases from V and 3 from J, leaving 11 bases between them. The CDR3 DNA reads as TGTGCCAGCAGCACACAGGGTGACACTGAAGCTTTCTTT. This encodes CASSTQGDTEAFF.

The CDR3 region has the DNA TGCAGTGCTAGTCTTGCGAACACCGGGGAGCTGTTTTTT. As protein: CSASLANTGELFF. V and J are TRBV20-1 and TRBJ2-2; D remains ambiguous. Germline V gene lookup returns CDR1 DFQATT and CDR2 SNEGSKA (reference sequence). Trimming pared 3 bases from V and 0 bases from J, leaving 5 bases between. The CDR3 sequence is 13 residues long.

The genes are TRBV27 and TRBJ2-1, with D possibly being TRBD1 (6 bases). CDR1 is MNHEY and CDR2 is SMNVEV in the germline V gene (reference sequence). This CDR3 is 17 amino acids long. V lost 6 bases to trimming and J lost 3 bases, with 21 bases between them. CDR3 coding DNA: TGTGCCAGCAGCTTTACCGCTCGACAGGCTTACTACAATGAGCAGTTCTTC. It translates to CASSFTARQAYYNEQFF.

The genes are TRBV14 and TRBJ1-1; weak D call: TRBD1 (5 bases). Germline CDR1 is SGHDN and CDR2 is FVKESK. CDR3 length equals 14 residues. The V end was cut by 1 base, the J end by 4 bases, with 10 bases between. The CDR3 region has the DNA TGTGCCAGCAGCCAAGGTAACGGGGGCACTGAAGCTTTCTTT. It is translated as CASSQGNGGTEAFF.